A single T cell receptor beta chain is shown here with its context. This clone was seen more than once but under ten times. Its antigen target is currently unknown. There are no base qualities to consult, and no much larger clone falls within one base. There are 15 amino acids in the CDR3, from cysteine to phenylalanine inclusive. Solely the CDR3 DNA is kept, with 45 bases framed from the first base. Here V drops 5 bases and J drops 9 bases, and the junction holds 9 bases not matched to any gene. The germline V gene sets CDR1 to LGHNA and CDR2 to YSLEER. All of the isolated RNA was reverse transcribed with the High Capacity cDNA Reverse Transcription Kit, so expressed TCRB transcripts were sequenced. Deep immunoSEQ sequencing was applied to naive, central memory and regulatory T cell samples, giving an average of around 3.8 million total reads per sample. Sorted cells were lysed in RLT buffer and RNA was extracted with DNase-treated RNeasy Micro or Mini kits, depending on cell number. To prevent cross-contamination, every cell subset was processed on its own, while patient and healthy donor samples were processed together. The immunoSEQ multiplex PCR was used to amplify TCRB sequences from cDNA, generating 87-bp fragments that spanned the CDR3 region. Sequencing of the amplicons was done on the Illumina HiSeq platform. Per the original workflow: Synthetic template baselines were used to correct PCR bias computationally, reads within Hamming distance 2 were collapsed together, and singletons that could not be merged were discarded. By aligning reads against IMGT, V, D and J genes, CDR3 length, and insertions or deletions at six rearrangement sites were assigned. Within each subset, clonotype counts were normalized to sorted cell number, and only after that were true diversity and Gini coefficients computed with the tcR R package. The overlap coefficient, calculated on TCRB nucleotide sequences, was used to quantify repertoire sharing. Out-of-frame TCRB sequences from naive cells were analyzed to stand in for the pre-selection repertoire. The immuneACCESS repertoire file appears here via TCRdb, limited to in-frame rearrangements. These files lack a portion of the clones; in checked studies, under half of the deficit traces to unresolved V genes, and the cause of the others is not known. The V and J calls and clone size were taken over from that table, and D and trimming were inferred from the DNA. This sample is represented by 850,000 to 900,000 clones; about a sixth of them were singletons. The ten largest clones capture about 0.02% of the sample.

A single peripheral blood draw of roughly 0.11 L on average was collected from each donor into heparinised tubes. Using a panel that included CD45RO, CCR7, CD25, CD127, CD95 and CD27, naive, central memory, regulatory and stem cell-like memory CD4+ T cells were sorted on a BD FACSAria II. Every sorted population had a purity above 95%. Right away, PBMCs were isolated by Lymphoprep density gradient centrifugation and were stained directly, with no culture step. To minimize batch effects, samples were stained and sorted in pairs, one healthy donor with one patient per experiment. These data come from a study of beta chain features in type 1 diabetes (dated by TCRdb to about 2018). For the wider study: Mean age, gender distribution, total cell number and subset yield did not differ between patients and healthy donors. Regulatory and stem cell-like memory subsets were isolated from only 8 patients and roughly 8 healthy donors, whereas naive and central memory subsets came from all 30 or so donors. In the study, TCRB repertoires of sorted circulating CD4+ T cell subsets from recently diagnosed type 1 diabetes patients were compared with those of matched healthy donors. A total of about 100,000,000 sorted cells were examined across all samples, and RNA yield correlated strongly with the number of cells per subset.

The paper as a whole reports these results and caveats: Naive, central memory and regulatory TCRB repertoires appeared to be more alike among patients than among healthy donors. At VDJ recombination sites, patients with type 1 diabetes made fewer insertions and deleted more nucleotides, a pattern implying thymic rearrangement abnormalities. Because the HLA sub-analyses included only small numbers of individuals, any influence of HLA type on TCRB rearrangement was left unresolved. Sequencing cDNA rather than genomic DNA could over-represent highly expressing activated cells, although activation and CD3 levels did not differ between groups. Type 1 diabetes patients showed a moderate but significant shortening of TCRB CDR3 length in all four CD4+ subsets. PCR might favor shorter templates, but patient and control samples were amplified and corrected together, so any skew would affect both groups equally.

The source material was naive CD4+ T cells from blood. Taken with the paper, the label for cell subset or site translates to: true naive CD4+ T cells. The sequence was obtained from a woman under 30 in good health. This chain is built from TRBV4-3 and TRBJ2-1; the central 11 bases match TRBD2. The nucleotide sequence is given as TGCGCCAGCAGCTCCCGACTAGCGGGGCCAGTTGAGCAGTTCTTC. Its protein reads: CASSSRLAGPVEQFF.